Following are 10 T cell receptor beta chains from one sample sequenced in a study of a mutant IDH1 vaccine in newly diagnosed glioma. Time point defined: baseline, week 1 (first vaccination visit). Indicated treatment: pre-vaccination baseline after standard-of-care therapy. Sequenced by immunoSEQ multiplex PCR; TCRdb stores in-frame clones only, minus some. The table includes about 15,000 clones, roughly nine tenths detected once. This material consisted of PBMCs, taken from a glioma patient treated with radiotherapy, temozolomide or both. The receptors derive from a woman aged 35 to 49 with glioma. Some clones in this sample may be carry-over from other donors' samples.

The chain couples TRBV30 to TRBJ2-5; TRBD1 agrees at 8 bases. Germline-derived CDR1 and CDR2 are GTSNPN and SVGIG (reference sequence). The CDR3 is made up of 13 amino acids. Trimming took 3 bases from V and 5 from J; bases not matched to a gene: 5. The CDR3 sequence is CAWRGQGAETQYF. The CDR3 DNA reads TGTGCCTGGAGAGGTCAGGGGGCGGAGACCCAGTACTTC. The whole variable domain, remainder taken from reference TRBV30 and TRBJ2-5, is SQTIHQWPATLVQPVGSPLSLECTVEGTSNPNLYWYRQAAGRGLQLLFYSVGIGQISSEVPQNLSASRPQDRQFILSSKKLLLSDSGFYLCAWRGQGAETQYFGPGTRLLVL.

The V call is TRBV28, the J call TRBJ2-7, with unresolved D. Trimming removed 6 bases at V and 5 bases at J, with 20 bases between. Germline values: CDR1 MDHEN, CDR2 SYDVKM. The CDR3 contains 15 residues. CDR3 in DNA: TGTGCCAGCAGCCCAATAGGTAGCAGCTTCAACGAGCAGTACTTC. Translating gives CASSPIGSSFNEQYF.

This chain links TRBV7-9 with TRBJ2-2; the match to TRBD2 covers 11 bases. J lost 4 bases, V lost 3 bases, and 4 bases had no gene match. CDR1 is SEHNR and CDR2 is FQNEAQ in the germline V gene (reference sequence). The CDR3 extends over 16 amino acids. In DNA form, the CDR3 reads TGTGCCAGCAGCTTGTCTAGCGGGAGGTCCACCGGGGAGCTGTTTTTT. Its translation: CASSLSSGRSTGELFF.

In nucleotides, the CDR3 is TGTGCCATCAGCTACCGGACAGGGGGGAGCACAGATACGCAGTATTTT. Translating gives CAISYRTGGSTDTQYF. This chain joins TRBV10-3 and TRBJ2-3; 10 positions agree with TRBD1. J lost 0 bases, V lost 6 bases, and 6 bases had no gene match. The CDR3 consists of 16 residues. The germline V gene encodes CDR1 ENHRY and CDR2 SYGVKD.

This clone was found once. The chain recombines TRBV6-5 with TRBJ1-2; possibly TRBD1 for D (6 bases). Germline lookup yields CDR1 MNHEY and CDR2 SVGAGI. V was clipped by 6 bases and J by 1 base, with 12 bases between them. This CDR3 is built from 14 residues. Written as DNA, the CDR3 is TGTGCCAGCAGCCGACAGGCGAATAACTATGGCTACACCTTC. Residues: CASSRQANNYGYTF.

The gene calls are TRBV30 and TRBJ2-2; D possibly uses TRBD1 or TRBD2 (5 bases each). Germline CDR1 and CDR2: GTSNPN and SVGIG (reference sequence). V lost 8 bases and J lost 6, with 16 bases in between. The CDR3 runs 13 residues. CDR3: CALREGVSGELFF. Written as DNA, the CDR3 is TGTGCCCTACGGGAAGGGGTATCCGGGGAGCTGTTTTTT.

This clone has only a few counts. The genes are TRBV4-1 and TRBJ2-1; D possibly corresponds to TRBD2 (5 bases). Germline loops: CDR1 MGHRA, CDR2 YSYEKL. This CDR3 contains 14 residues. V lost 4 bases, J lost 7 bases, and 14 bases lay in between. The CDR3 DNA is TGCGCCAGCAGCCCCCCCGAGCGGACTAATGAGCAGTTCTTC. Protein product: CASSPPERTNEQFF.

This chain connects TRBV5-1 to TRBJ1-3; D is uncertain. This CDR3 has 15 amino acids. The germline V gene encodes CDR1 SGHRS and CDR2 YFSETQ. The V end was cut by 0 bases, the J end by 4 bases, with 11 bases between. In DNA, the CDR3 is TGCGCCAGCAGCTTGGTTCCAGCGTTCGGAAACACCATATATTTT. This sequence encodes CASSLVPAFGNTIYF.

This chain joins TRBV29-1 and TRBJ1-2, with no clear D. This CDR3 has 12 amino acids. V was shortened by 4 bases and J by 6 bases, with 12 bases between the two germline ends. CDR1 is SQVTM and CDR2 is ANQGSEA in the germline V gene. The CDR3 region has the DNA TGCAGCGTTGTAATCGGTGAGGATGGCTACACCTTC. Its translation is CSVVIGEDGYTF.

The chain couples TRBV30 to TRBJ1-4; perhaps TRBD1 as D (5 bases). Germline lookup yields CDR1 GTSNPN and CDR2 SVGIG (reference sequence). This CDR3 contains 14 residues. V was pared by 4 bases and J by 2 bases, with 11 bases between. The CDR3 loop is CAWTLTATNEKLFF. The CDR3 bases are TGTGCCTGGACGTTGACAGCCACTAATGAAAAACTGTTTTTT.